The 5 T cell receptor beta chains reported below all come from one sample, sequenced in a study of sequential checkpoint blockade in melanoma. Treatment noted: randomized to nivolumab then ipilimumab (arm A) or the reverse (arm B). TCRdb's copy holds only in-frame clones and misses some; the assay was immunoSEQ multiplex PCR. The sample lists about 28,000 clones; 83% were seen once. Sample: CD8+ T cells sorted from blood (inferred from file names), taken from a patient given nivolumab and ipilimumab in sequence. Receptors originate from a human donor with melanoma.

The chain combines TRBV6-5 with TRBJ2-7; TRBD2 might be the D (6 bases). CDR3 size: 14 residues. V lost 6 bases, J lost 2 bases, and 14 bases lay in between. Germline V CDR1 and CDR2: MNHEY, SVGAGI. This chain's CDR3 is CASSPGTGPYEQYF. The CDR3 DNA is TGTGCCAGCAGCCCCGGGACTGGTCCCTACGAGCAGTACTTC.

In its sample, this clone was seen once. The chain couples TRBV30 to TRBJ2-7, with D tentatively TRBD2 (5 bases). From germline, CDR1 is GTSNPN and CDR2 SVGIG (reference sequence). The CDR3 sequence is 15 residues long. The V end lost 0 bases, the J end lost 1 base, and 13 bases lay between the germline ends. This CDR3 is CAWSVTGFASYEQYF. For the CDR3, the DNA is TGTGCCTGGAGTGTAACGGGGTTTGCGTCCTACGAGCAGTACTTC. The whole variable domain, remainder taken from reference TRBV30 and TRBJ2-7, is SQTIHQWPATLVQPVGSPLSLECTVEGTSNPNLYWYRQAAGRGLQLLFYSVGIGQISSEVPQNLSASRPQDRQFILSSKKLLLSDSGFYLCAWSVTGFASYEQYFGPGTRLTVT.

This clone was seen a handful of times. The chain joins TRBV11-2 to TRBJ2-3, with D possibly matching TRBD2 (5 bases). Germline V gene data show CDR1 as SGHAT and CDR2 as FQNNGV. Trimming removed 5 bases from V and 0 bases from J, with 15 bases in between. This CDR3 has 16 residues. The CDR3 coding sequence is TGTGCCAGCAGCCCGGGTCGGAGGACGAGCACAGATACGCAGTATTTT. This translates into CASSPGRRTSTDTQYF.

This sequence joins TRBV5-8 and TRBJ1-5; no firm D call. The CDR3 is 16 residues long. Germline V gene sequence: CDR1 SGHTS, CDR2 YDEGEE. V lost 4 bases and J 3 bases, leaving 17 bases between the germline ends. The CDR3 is CASSPPPAGFNQPQHF. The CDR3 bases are TGTGCCAGCAGCCCCCCTCCCGCCGGTTTCAATCAGCCCCAGCATTTT.

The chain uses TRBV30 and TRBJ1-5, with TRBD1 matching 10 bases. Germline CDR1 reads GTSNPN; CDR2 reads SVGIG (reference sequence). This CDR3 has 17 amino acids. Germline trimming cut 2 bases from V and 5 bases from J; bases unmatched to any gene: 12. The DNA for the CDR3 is TGTGCCTGGAGTAACCCCCGGGACAGGGGTACTTATCAGCCCCAGCATTTT. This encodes CAWSNPRDRGTYQPQHF.